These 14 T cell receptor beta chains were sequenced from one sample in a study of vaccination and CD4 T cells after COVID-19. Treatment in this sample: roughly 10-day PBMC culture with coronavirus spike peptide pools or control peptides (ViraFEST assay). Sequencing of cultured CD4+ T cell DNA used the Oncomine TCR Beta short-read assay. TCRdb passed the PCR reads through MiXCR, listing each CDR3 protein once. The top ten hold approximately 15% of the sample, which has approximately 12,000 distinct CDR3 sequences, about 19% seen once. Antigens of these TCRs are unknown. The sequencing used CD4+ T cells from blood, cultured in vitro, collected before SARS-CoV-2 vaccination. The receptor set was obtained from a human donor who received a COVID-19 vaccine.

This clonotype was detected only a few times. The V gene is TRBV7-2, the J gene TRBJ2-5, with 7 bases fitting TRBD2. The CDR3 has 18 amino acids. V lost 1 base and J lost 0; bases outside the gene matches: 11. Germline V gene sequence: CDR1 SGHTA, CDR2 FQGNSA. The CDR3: CASSLVSPSGRYQETQYF. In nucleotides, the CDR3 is TGTGCCAGCAGCTTAGTTTCCCCTAGCGGAAGGTACCAAGAGACCCAGTACTTC.

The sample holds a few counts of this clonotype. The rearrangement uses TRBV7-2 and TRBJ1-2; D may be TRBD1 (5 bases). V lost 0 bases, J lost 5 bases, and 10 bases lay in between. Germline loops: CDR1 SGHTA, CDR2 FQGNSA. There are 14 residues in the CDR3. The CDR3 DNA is TGTGCCAGCAGCTTAGCGGACACCGCGTATGGCTACACCTTC. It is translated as CASSLADTAYGYTF.

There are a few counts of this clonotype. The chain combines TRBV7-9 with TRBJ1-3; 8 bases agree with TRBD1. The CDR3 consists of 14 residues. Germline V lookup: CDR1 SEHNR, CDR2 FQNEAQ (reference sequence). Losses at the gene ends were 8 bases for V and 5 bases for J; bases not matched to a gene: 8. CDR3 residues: CASRKGQERNTIYF. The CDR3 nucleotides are TGTGCCAGCCGGAAGGGACAGGAAAGAAACACCATATATTTT.

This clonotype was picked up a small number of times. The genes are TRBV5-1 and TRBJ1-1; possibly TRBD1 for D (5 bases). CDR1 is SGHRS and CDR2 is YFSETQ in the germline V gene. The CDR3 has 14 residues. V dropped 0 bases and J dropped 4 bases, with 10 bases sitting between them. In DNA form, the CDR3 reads TGCGCCAGCAGCTTGGATGGGGGAGGCACTGAAGCTTTCTTT. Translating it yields CASSLDGGGTEAFF.

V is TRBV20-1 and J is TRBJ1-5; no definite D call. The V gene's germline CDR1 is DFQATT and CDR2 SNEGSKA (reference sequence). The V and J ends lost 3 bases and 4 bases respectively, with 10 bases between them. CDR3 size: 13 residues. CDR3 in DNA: TGCAGTGCTAGGTCCGGGGAGAATCAGCCCCAGCATTTT. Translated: CSARSGENQPQHF.

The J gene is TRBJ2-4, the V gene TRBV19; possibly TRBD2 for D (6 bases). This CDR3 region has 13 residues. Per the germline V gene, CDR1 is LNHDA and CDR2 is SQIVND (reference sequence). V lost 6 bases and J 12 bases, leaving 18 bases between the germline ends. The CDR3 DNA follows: TGTGCCAGTAGAGGAGGGGCCATCGGGACTCAGTACTTC. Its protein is CASRGGAIGTQYF.

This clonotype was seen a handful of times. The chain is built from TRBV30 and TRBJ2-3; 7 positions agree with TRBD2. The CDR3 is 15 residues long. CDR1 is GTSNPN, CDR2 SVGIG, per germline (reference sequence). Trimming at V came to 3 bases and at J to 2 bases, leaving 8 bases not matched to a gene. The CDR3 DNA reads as TGTGCCTGGAGCCCAGCGGGGAGACTCACAGATACGCAGTATTTT. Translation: CAWSPAGRLTDTQYF.

CDR3 DNA: TGTGCCAGCAGCCCGAGCGGACGGCAGCTTTATGGCTACACCTTC. Its protein product is CASSPSGRQLYGYTF. This chain uses TRBV9 with TRBJ1-2; D not resolved. Germline V gene lookup returns CDR1 SGDLS and CDR2 YYNGEE. The CDR3 loop spans 15 amino acids. Trimming pared 4 bases from V and 5 bases from J, leaving 18 bases between.

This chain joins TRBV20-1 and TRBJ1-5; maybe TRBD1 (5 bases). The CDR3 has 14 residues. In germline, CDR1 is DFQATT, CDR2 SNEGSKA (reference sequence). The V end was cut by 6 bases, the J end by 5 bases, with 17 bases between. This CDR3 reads CSAPGGGVDQPQHF. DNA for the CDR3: TGCAGTGCCCCGGGGGGGGGGGTTGATCAGCCCCAGCATTTT.

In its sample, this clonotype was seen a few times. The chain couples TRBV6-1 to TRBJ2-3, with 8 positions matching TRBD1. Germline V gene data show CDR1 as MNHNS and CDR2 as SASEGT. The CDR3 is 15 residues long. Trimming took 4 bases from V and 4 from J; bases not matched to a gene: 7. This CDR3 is CASSGLDRVADTQYF. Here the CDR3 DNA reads TGTGCCAGCAGTGGACTGGACAGGGTCGCAGATACGCAGTATTTT.

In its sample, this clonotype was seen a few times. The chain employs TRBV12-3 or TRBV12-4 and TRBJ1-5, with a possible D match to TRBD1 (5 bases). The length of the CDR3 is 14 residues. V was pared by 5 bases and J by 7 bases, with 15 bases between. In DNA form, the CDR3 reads TGTGCCAGCAGTCGGCAATTGGGGCGGCAGCCCCAGCATTTT. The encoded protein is CASSRQLGRQPQHF.

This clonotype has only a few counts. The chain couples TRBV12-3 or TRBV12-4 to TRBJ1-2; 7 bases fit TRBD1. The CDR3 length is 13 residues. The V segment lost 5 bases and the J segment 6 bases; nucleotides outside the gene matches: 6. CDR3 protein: CASSIRQGDGYTF. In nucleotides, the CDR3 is TGTGCCAGCAGTATAAGACAGGGAGATGGCTACACCTTC.

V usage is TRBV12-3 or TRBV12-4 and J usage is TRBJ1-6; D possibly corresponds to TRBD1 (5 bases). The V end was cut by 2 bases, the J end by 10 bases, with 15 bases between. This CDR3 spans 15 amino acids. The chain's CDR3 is CASSLQTGKWSPLHF. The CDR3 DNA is TGTGCCAGCAGTTTACAAACAGGAAAATGGTCACCCCTCCACTTT.

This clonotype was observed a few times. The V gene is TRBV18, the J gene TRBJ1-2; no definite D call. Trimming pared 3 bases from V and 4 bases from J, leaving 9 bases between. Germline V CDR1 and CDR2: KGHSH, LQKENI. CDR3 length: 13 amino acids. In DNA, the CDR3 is TGTGCCAGCTCACCCGAGGACCGCTATGGCTACACCTTC. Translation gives CASSPEDRYGYTF. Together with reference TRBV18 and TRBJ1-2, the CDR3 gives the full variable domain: NAGVMQNPRHLVRRRGQEARLRCSPMKGHSHVYWYRQLPEEGLKFMVYLQKENIIDESGMPKERFSAEFPKEGPSILRIQQVVRGDSAAYFCASSPEDRYGYTFGSGTRLTVV.